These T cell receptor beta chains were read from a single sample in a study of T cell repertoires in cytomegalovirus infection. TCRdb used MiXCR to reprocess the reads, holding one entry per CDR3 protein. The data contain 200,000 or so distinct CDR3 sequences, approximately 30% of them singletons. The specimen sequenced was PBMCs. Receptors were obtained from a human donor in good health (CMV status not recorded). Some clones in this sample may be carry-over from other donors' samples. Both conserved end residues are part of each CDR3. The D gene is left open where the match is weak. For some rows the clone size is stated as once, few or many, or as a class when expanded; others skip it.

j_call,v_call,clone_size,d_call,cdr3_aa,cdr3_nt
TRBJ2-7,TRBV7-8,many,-,CAKRGLFGEQYF,TGTGCCAAAAGGGGCCTCTTCGGAGAGCAGTACTTC
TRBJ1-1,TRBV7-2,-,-,CASSLETAYTEAFF,TGTGCCAGCAGCTTAGAAACGGCTTACACTGAAGCTTTCTTT
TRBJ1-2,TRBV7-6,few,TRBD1,CASSFRQGTYGYTF,TGTGCCAGCAGCTTTCGACAGGGGACCTATGGCTACACCTTC
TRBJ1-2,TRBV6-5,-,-,CASSYSTQGRDGYTF,TGTGCCAGCAGTTACTCGACACAGGGAAGGGATGGCTACACCTTC
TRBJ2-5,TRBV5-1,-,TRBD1,CASSSNTGGQETQYF,TGCGCCAGCAGCTCCAATACAGGGGGGCAAGAGACCCAGTACTTC
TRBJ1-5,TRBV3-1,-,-,CASSQQGSRDQPQHF,TGTGCCAGCAGCCAACAGGGTTCAAGGGATCAGCCCCAGCATTTT
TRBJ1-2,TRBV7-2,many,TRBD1,CASSRGQGADYGYTF,TGTGCCAGCAGCCGGGGACAGGGGGCTGACTATGGCTACACCTTC
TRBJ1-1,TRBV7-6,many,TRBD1,CASSLARDSLNTEAFF,TGTGCCAGCAGCTTAGCCAGGGACAGCCTGAACACTGAAGCTTTCTTT
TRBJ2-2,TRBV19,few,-,CASSMGRTGELFF,TGTGCTAGTAGTATGGGCAGGACCGGGGAGCTGTTTTTT
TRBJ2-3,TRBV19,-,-,CATTATGTTDTQYF,TGTGCCACCACCGCTACAGGCACCACAGATACGCAGTATTTT
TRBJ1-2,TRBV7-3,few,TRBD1,CASSSDRTGNYGYTF,TGTGCCAGCAGCTCCGATCGGACAGGGAACTATGGCTACACCTTC
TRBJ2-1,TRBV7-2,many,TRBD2,CASSLGSSGGSEQFF,TGTGCCAGCAGCTTAGGGTCTAGCGGGGGGAGTGAGCAGTTCTTC
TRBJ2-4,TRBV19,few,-,CASNTGYENIQYF,TGTGCCAGTAACACAGGGTACGAAAACATTCAGTACTTC
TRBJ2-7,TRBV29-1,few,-,CSVARDSYEQYF,TGCAGCGTTGCCCGGGACTCCTACGAGCAGTACTTC
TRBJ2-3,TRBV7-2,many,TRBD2,CASSSREDDTQYF,TGTGCCAGCAGCTCCCGGGAGGATGATACGCAGTATTTT
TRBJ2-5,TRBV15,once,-,CATSRDRGPQETQYF,TGTGCCACCAGCAGAGATCGGGGACCCCAAGAGACCCAGTACTTC
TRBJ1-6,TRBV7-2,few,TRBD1,CASSLAKGQSIVESPLHF,TGTGCCAGCAGCTTAGCGAAGGGACAGTCGATCGTGGAGTCACCCCTCCACTTT
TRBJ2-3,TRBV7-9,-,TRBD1,CASSRYRDRVPDTQYF,TGTGCCAGCAGCCGGTACCGGGACAGGGTTCCAGATACGCAGTATTTT
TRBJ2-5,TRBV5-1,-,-,CASSLAVGGQETQYF,TGCGCCAGCAGCTTGGCGGTAGGGGGACAAGAGACCCAGTACTTC
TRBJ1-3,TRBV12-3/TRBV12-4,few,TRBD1,CASSDIQGPGGNTIYF,TGTGCCAGCAGTGACATACAGGGGCCGGGAGGAAACACCATATATTTT
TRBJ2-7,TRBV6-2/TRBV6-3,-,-,CASSYARDSYEQYF,TGTGCCAGCAGTTATGCCCGGGACTCCTACGAGCAGTACTTC
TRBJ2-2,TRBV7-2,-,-,CASTLNRVHTGELFF,TGTGCCAGCACCCTAAACAGGGTCCACACCGGGGAGCTGTTTTTT
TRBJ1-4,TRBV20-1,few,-,CSGRGPNEKLFF,TGCAGTGGGCGGGGACCAAATGAAAAACTGTTTTTT